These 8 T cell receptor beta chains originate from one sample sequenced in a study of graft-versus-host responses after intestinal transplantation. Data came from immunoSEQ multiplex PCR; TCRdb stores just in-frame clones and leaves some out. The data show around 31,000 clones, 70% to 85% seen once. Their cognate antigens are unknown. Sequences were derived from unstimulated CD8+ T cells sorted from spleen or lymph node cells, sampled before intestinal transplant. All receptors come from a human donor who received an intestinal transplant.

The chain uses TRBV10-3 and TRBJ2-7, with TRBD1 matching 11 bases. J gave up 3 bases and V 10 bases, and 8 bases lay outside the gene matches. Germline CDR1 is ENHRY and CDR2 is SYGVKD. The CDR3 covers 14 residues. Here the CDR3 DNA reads TGTGCCACGGGGACAGGGGGAAGTCACTACGAGCAGTACTTC. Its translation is CATGTGGSHYEQYF.

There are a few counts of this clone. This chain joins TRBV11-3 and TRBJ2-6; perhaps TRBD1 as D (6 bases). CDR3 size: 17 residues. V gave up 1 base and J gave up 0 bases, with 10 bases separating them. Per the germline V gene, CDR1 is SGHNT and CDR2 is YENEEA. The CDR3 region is CASSLAGVNSGANVLTF. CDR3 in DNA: TGTGCCAGCAGCTTAGCAGGGGTAAACTCTGGGGCCAACGTCCTGACTTTC.

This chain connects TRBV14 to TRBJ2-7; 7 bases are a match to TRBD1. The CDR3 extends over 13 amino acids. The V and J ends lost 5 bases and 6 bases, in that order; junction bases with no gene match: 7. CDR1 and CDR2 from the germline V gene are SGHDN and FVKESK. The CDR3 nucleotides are TGTGCCAGCAGCTTCGACAGGGTCCTCGAGCAGTACTTC. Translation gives CASSFDRVLEQYF.

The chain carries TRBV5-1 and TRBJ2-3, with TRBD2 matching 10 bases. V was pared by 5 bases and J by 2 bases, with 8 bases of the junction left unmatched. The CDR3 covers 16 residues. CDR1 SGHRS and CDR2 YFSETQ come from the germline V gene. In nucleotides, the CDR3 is TGCGCCAGCAGTGTTCGACTAGCGGGCCTCACAGATACGCAGTATTTT. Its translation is CASSVRLAGLTDTQYF.

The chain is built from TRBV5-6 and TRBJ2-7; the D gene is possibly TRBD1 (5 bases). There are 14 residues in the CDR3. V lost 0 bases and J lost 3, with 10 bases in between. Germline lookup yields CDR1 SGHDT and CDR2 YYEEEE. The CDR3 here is CASSLEGDYYEQYF. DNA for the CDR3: TGTGCCAGCAGCTTGGAAGGGGATTACTACGAGCAGTACTTC.

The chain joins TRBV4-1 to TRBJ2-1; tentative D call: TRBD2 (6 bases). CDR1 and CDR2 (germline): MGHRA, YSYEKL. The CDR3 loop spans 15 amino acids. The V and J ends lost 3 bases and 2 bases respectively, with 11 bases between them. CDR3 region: CASSHASEPYNEQFF. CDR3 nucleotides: TGCGCCAGCAGCCATGCTAGCGAGCCCTACAATGAGCAGTTCTTC.

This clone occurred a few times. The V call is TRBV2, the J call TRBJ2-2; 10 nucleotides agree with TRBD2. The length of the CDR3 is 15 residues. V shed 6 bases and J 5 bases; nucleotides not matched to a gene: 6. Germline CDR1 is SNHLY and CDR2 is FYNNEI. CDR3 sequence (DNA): TGTGCCAGCAGATCCGGGACTAGCGTGACCGGGGAGCTGTTTTTT. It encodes CASRSGTSVTGELFF. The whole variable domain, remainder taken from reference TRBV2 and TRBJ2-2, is EPEVTQTPSHQVTQMGQEVILRCVPISNHLYFYWYRQILGQKVEFLVSFYNNEISEKSEIFDDQFSVERPDGSNFTLKIRSTKLEDSAMYFCASRSGTSVTGELFFGEGSRLTVL.

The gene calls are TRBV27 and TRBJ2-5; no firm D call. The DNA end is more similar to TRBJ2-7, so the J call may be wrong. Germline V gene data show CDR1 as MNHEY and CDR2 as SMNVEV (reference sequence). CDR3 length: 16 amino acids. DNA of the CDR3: TGTGCCAGCAGTTTATCGATTGACACGAGCTCCTACGAGCAGTACTTC. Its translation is CASSLSIDTSSYEQYF.